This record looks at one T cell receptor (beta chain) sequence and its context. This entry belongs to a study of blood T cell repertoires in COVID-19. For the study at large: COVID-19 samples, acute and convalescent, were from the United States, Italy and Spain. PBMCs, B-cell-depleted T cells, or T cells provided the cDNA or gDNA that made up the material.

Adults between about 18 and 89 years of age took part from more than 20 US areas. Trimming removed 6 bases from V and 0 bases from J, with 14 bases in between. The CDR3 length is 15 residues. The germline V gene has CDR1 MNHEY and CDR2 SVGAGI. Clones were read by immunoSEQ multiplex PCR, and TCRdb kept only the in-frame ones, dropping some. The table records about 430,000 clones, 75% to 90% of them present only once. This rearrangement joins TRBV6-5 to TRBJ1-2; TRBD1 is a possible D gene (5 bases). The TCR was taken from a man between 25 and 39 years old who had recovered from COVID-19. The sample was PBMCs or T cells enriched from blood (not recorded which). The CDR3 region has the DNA TGTGCCAGCAGCTTCCGGGGGGGGGCTAACTATGGCTACACCTTC. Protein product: CASSFRGGANYGYTF.